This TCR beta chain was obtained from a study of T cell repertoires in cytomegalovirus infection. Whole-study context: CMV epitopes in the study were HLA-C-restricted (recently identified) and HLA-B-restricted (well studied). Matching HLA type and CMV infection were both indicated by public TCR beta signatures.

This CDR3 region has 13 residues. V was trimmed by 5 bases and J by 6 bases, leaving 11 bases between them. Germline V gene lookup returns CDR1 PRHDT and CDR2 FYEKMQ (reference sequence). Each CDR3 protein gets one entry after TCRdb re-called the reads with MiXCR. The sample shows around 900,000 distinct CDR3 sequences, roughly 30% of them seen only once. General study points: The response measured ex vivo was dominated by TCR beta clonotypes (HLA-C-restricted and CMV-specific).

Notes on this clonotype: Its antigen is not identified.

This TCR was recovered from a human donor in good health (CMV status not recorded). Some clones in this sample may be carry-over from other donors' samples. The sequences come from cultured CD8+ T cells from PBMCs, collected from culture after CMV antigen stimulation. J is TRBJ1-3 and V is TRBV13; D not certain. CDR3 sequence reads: CASSRDDENTIYF. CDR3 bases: TGTGCCAGCAGCCGAGACGACGAAAACACCATATATTTT. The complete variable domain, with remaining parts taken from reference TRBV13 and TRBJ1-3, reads AAGVIQSPRHLIKEKRETATLKCYPIPRHDTVYWYQQGPGQDPQFLISFYEKMQSDKGSIPDRFSAQQFSDYHSELNMSSLELGDSALYFCASSRDDENTIYFGEGSWLTVV.